This T cell receptor beta chain is from a study of tumor and adjacent non-tumor tissue in lung cancer. Worth noting for this clonotype: A read error may account for a junction end that differs from germline.

RNA was extracted from bulk tissue without any cell sorting. TCRbeta libraries were built with three rounds of nested PCR, modified from ARM-PCR. TCRdb re-derived calls from the multiplex PCR reads in MiXCR, one entry per CDR3 protein. This sample has roughly 150,000 distinct CDR3 sequences; around 61% occur once, and the top ten carry around a sixth. The CDR3 sequence is 13 residues long. Looked up from germline, CDR1 is SGHTA and CDR2 is FQGTGA. This sequence joins TRBV7-3 and TRBJ2-1; D gene unclear. Material for sequencing was lung tumor tissue. The receptor was isolated from a man in his sixties with small cell lung cancer. The CDR3: CANSLSSHNEQFF. The CDR3 bases are TGTGCCAACAGCTTATCCAGTCACAATGAGCAGTTCTTC.